The 17 T cell receptor beta chains given below trace back to one sample, sequenced in a study of cytomegalovirus exposure and HLA in healthy donors. Use of 60 Vbeta and 13 Jbeta primers characterized the PCR. TCRdb's copy holds only in-frame clones and misses some; the assay was immunoSEQ multiplex PCR. The sample lists around 150,000 clones, roughly 80% seen once, with about 2.1% in the top ten. Material for sequencing was PBMCs. These receptors all stem from a female donor in good health and CMV-seronegative.

This chain links TRBV6-5 with TRBJ2-2; TRBD1 aligns across 10 bases. Germline values: CDR1 MNHEY, CDR2 SVGAGI. The CDR3 extends over 15 amino acids. V was pared by 6 bases and J by 6 bases, with 7 bases of the junction left unmatched. Written as DNA, the CDR3 is TGTGCCAGCAGACAGACGACAGGGGGCCCCGGGGAGCTGTTTTTT. Its translation: CASRQTTGGPGELFF.

In DNA form, the CDR3 reads TGTGCCAGCAGCTTTATCGGGACTAGCGGGGGATTGTCAATCAGTGAGCAGTTCTTC. This codes for CASSFIGTSGGLSISEQFF. The chain is built from TRBV7-3 and TRBJ2-1; 14 bases map to TRBD2. The CDR3 covers 19 residues. J lost 9 bases, V lost 3 bases, and 16 bases had no gene match. Germline V gives CDR1 SGHTA, CDR2 FQGTGA.

The rearrangement uses TRBV2 and TRBJ2-3, with D perhaps TRBD2 (6 bases). Trimming shortened V by 10 bases and J by 0 bases, and 14 bases separated the two germline ends. Germline lookup yields CDR1 SNHLY and CDR2 FYNNEI. This CDR3 has 14 amino acids. CDR3 in DNA: TGTGCCACGACCGGGGGTACTAGCACAGATACGCAGTATTTT. It codes for CATTGGTSTDTQYF. The complete variable domain, with remaining parts taken from reference TRBV2 and TRBJ2-3, reads EPEVTQTPSHQVTQMGQEVILRCVPISNHLYFYWYRQILGQKVEFLVSFYNNEISEKSEIFDDQFSVERPDGSNFTLKIRSTKLEDSAMYFCATTGGTSTDTQYFGPGTRLTVL.

The rearrangement joins TRBV9 to TRBJ1-2; 8 bases map to TRBD1. V shed 4 bases and J 4 bases; nucleotides not matched to a gene: 6. Per germline, CDR1 SGDLS and CDR2 YYNGEE. This CDR3 is 14 amino acids long. The CDR3 DNA is TGTGCCAGCAGCCAGGGGGCAGGGCCCTATGGCTACACCTTC. Translating it yields CASSQGAGPYGYTF.

This rearrangement joins TRBV11-2 to TRBJ1-5; D is ambiguous. V dropped 0 bases and J dropped 5 bases, with 11 bases sitting between them. Germline CDR1 SGHAT, CDR2 FQNNGV. The CDR3 consists of 15 residues. The DNA for the CDR3 is TGTGCCAGCAGCTTAGATCTCGGGAGTTATCAGCCCCAGCATTTT. The encoded protein is CASSLDLGSYQPQHF. Supplemented by reference TRBV11-2 and TRBJ1-5, the full variable domain reads EAGVAQSPRYKIIEKRQSVAFWCNPISGHATLYWYQQILGQGPKLLIQFQNNGVVDDSQLPKDRFSAERLKGVDSTLKIQPAKLEDSAVYLCASSLDLGSYQPQHFGDGTRLSIL.

The genes are TRBV18 and TRBJ2-3; tentative D call: TRBD2 (5 bases). The CDR3 runs 15 residues. With 6 bases removed from V and 0 bases from J, the gap between germline ends came to 13 bases. Germline CDR1 is KGHSH and CDR2 is LQKENI. CDR3 DNA: TGTGCCAGCTCCCCCGTTGGGAGTAGCACAGATACGCAGTATTTT. It is translated as CASSPVGSSTDTQYF.

The V gene is TRBV19, the J gene TRBJ1-1; 9 bases fit TRBD1. V was pared by 5 bases and J by 5 bases, with 6 bases of the junction left unmatched. Germline CDR1 is LNHDA and CDR2 is SQIVND (reference sequence). This CDR3 region has 14 residues. The CDR3: CASSPWTGETEAFF. The CDR3, as DNA: TGTGCCAGTAGTCCTTGGACAGGGGAAACTGAAGCTTTCTTT.

V gene TRBV7-9 combines with J gene TRBJ2-7; TRBD1 might be the D (5 bases). This CDR3 comprises 16 residues. The ends were cut back, 1 base at V and 2 bases at J, with 15 bases in the middle. The V gene's germline CDR1 is SEHNR and CDR2 FQNEAQ (reference sequence). The CDR3 coding sequence is TGTGCCAGCAGCTTAGGTCCGCCAGGGTACACCTACGAGCAGTACTTC. As protein: CASSLGPPGYTYEQYF.

This rearrangement joins TRBV15 to TRBJ2-2; TRBD1 is a possible D gene (7 bases). Trimming removed 3 bases from V and 7 bases from J, with 15 bases in between. CDR1 LNHNV and CDR2 YYDKDF come from the germline V gene (reference sequence). CDR3 length equals 15 residues. The CDR3 DNA is TGTGCCACCAGCAGCGCAGGGGGGATCGTCGGGGAGCTGTTTTTT. The encoded protein is CATSSAGGIVGELFF.

The chain carries TRBV10-3 and TRBJ2-3; tentatively, D is TRBD2 (7 bases). The CDR3 is made up of 14 amino acids. V was trimmed by 5 bases and J by 1 base, leaving 10 bases between them. The germline gives CDR1 ENHRY, CDR2 SYGVKD. CDR3 bases: TGTGCCATCAGTCGGGGGGCCGGCACAGATACGCAGTATTTT. Its translation is CAISRGAGTDTQYF.

The V and J genes are TRBV19 and TRBJ2-1, with D possibly TRBD1 on 5 matching bases. V shed 6 bases and J shed 4 bases, with 10 bases lying between them. CDR3 size: 13 residues. Per the germline V gene, CDR1 is LNHDA and CDR2 is SQIVND (reference sequence). CDR3 sequence reads: CASRLDIYNEQFF. CDR3 bases: TGTGCCAGTAGGTTGGACATTTACAATGAGCAGTTCTTC.

This rearrangement joins TRBV6-5 to TRBJ1-1, with D unclear. The CDR3 is made up of 13 amino acids. Trimming removed 6 bases at V and 2 bases at J, with 10 bases between. CDR1 and CDR2 from the germline V gene are MNHEY and SVGAGI. Here the CDR3 DNA reads TGTGCCAGCAGCCTGACTGTAAACACTGAAGCTTTCTTT. It translates to CASSLTVNTEAFF.

J is TRBJ1-2 and V is TRBV6-6; 9 nucleotides match TRBD1. The CDR3 has 15 residues. Germline values: CDR1 MNHNY, CDR2 SVGAGI (reference sequence). V lost 0 bases to trimming and J lost 7 bases; unmatched junction nucleotides: 6. The CDR3 region has the DNA TGTGCCAGCAGTTACTCTCCGGACAGGGGCTCTGGCTACACCTTC. Protein: CASSYSPDRGSGYTF.

The CDR3 DNA sequence: TGTGCCAGTAGGGTAACAGGGAACACCGGGGAGCTGTTTTTT. Protein sequence: CASRVTGNTGELFF. The chain links TRBV6-4 to TRBJ2-2, with D perhaps matching TRBD1 (5 bases). The CDR3 length is 14 residues. CDR1 and CDR2 from the germline V gene are MRHNA and SNTAGT. V lost 9 bases to trimming and J lost 1 base, with 12 bases between them.

J is TRBJ2-6 and V is TRBV19, with TRBD1 matching 7 bases. Looked up from germline, CDR1 is LNHDA and CDR2 is SQIVND (reference sequence). This CDR3 spans 17 amino acids. V dropped 5 bases and J dropped 0; count of bases not matched to a gene: 7. The CDR3 DNA follows: TGTGCCAGTAGTCCGACGGGACAGAGCTCTGGGGCCAACGTCCTGACTTTC. It is translated as CASSPTGQSSGANVLTF.

This clone was found many times. J is TRBJ1-1 and V is TRBV18, with 7 bases fitting TRBD1. The CDR3 contains 14 residues. Germline V CDR1 and CDR2: KGHSH, LQKENI. V lost 3 bases to trimming and J lost 3 bases; unmatched junction nucleotides: 4. This chain's CDR3 is CASSPRDSYTEAFF. DNA of the CDR3: TGTGCCAGCTCACCTCGGGACAGCTACACTGAAGCTTTCTTT.

This CDR3 reads CASSIKGDTEAFF. The CDR3 DNA reads as TGTGCCAGCAGTATTAAGGGGGACACTGAAGCTTTCTTT. This chain uses TRBV27 with TRBJ1-1; maybe TRBD1 (6 bases). Germline V gives CDR1 MNHEY, CDR2 SMNVEV (reference sequence). Trimming stripped 5 bases from V and 3 bases from J, with 10 bases between. This CDR3 is 13 amino acids long.